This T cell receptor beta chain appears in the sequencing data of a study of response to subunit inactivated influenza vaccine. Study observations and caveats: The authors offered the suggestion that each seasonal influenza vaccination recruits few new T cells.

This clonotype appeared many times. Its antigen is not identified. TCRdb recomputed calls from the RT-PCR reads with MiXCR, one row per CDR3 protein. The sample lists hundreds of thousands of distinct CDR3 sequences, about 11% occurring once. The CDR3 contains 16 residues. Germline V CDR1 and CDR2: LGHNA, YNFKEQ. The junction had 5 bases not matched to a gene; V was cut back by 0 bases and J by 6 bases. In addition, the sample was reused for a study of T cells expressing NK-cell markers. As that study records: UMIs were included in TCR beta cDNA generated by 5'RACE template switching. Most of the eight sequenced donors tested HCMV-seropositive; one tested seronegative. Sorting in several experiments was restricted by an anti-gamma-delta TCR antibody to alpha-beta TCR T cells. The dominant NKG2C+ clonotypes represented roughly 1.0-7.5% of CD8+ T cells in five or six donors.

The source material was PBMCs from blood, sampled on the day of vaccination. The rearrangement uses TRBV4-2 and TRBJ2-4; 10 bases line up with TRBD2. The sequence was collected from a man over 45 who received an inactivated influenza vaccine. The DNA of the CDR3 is TGTGCCAGCAGCCAAGATCGGCTAGCGGGGGTAAACATTCAGTACTTC. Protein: CASSQDRLAGVNIQYF.